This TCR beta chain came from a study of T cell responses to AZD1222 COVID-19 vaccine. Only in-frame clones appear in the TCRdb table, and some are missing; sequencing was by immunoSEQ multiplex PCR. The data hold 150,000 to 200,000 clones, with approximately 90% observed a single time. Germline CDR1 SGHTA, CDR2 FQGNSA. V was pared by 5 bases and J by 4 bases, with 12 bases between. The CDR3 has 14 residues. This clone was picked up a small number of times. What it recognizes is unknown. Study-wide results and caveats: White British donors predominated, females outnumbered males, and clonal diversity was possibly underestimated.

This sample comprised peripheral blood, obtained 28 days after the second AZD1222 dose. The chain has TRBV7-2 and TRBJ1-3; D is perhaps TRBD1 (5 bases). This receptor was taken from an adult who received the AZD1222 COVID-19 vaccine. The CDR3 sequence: CASSPGGEGNTIYF. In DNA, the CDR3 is TGTGCCAGCAGCCCCGGGGGAGAGGGAAACACCATATATTTT.